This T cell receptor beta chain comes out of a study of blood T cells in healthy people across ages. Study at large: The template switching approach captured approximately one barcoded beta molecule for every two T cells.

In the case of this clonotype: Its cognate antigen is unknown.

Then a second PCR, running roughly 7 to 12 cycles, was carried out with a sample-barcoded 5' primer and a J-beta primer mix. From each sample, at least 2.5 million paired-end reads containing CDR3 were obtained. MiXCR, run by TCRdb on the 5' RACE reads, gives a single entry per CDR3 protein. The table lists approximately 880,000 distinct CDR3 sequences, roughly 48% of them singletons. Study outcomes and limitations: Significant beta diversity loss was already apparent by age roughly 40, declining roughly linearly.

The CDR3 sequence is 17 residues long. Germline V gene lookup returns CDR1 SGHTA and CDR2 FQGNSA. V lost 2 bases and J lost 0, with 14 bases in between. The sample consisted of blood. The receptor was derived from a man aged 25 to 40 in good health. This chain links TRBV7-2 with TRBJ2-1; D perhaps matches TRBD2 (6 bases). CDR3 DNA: TGTGCCAGCAGCTTAAGTCCTCGCGGGACCTCCTACAATGAGCAGTTCTTC. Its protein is CASSLSPRGTSYNEQFF.